The 29 T cell receptor beta chains below were found in one sample sequenced in a study of blood T cell repertoires in COVID-19. Sequenced by immunoSEQ multiplex PCR; TCRdb stores in-frame clones only, minus some. The table includes 35,000 to 45,000 clones, just over 85% detected once. Sequencing was performed on peripheral blood. The origin of the receptors is a man in his sixties or seventies with acute or convalescent COVID-19.

This clone has more than one count but fewer than ten. This chain uses TRBV18 with TRBJ2-1, with a possible D match to TRBD1 (5 bases). The germline V gene encodes CDR1 KGHSH and CDR2 LQKENI. The ends were cut back, 2 bases at V and 8 bases at J, with 13 bases in the middle. CDR3 length equals 14 residues. CDR3 DNA: TGTGCCAGCTCACCAATTCAGGGAAGCGATGAGCAGTTCTTC. Translating gives CASSPIQGSDEQFF.

The rearrangement links TRBV6-1 to TRBJ1-6, with 8 nucleotides matching TRBD1. Trimming took 5 bases from V and 6 from J; bases not matched to a gene: 9. Looked up from germline, CDR1 is MNHNS and CDR2 is SASEGT. The CDR3 is 16 residues long. CDR3 sequence: CASSQDRGRGNSPLHF. CDR3 nucleotide sequence: TGTGCCAGCAGTCAAGACAGGGGTCGGGGTAATTCACCCCTCCACTTT.

The genes are TRBV5-1 and TRBJ2-7; 7 bases map to TRBD1. Germline CDR1 is SGHRS and CDR2 is YFSETQ. This CDR3 spans 14 amino acids. The trim removed 4 bases at V and 5 bases at J, leaving 9 bases unmatched. CDR3 sequence: CASSRTGEQNEQYF. The CDR3, as DNA: TGCGCCAGCAGCCGTACAGGGGAGCAAAACGAGCAGTACTTC. Filled out from reference TRBV5-1 and TRBJ2-7, the complete variable domain reads KAGVTQTPRYLIKTRGQQVTLSCSPISGHRSVSWYQQTPGQGLQFLFEYFSETQRNKGNFPGRFSGRQFSNSRSEMNVSTLELGDSALYLCASSRTGEQNEQYFGPGTRLTVT.

This clone turned up a few times. This chain joins TRBV18 and TRBJ1-5; D is uncertain. The CDR3 contains 14 residues. Germline CDR1 KGHSH, CDR2 LQKENI. The V and J ends lost 4 bases and 4 bases respectively, with 11 bases between them. CDR3 in amino acids: CASSQDWRNQPQHF. CDR3 DNA: TGTGCCAGCTCACAGGACTGGAGGAATCAGCCCCAGCATTTT. The whole variable domain, filled in from reference TRBV18 and TRBJ1-5, reads NAGVMQNPRHLVRRRGQEARLRCSPMKGHSHVYWYRQLPEEGLKFMVYLQKENIIDESGMPKERFSAEFPKEGPSILRIQQVVRGDSAAYFCASSQDWRNQPQHFGDGTRLSIL.

This clone was seen a handful of times. The chain carries TRBV6-4 and TRBJ1-6; 8 positions agree with TRBD1. The CDR3 totals 15 residues. The germline gives CDR1 MRHNA, CDR2 SNTAGT. Unmatched junction bases numbered 6, after V lost 2 bases and J lost 9 bases. CDR3 sequence (DNA): TGTGCCAGCAGTGACCCAGGGGGCGATGTTTCACCCCTCCACTTT. Translating it yields CASSDPGGDVSPLHF.

CDR3 sequence reads: CASSLPGGAGNTIYF. The CDR3 DNA follows: TGCGCCAGCAGCCTCCCGGGTGGAGCTGGAAACACCATATATTTT. The chain employs TRBV5-1 and TRBJ1-3; D gene ambiguous. Germline CDR1 is SGHRS and CDR2 is YFSETQ. The CDR3 loop spans 15 amino acids. The ends were cut back, 4 bases at V and 2 bases at J, with 13 bases in the middle.

This chain links TRBV18 with TRBJ1-4; D gene ambiguous. The CDR3 is 15 residues long. V was shortened by 5 bases and J by 0 bases, with 10 bases between the two germline ends. The V gene's germline CDR1 is KGHSH and CDR2 LQKENI. CDR3: CASSFDISTNEKLFF. The CDR3 nucleotides read TGTGCCAGCTCATTTGACATCTCAACTAATGAAAAACTGTTTTTT.

V is TRBV9 and J is TRBJ1-6, with D perhaps TRBD1 (5 bases). Germline CDR1 reads SGDLS; CDR2 reads YYNGEE. The CDR3 length is 15 residues. The V end was cut by 0 bases, the J end by 7 bases, with 11 bases between. This CDR3 is CASSVDLTENSPLHF. In nucleotides, the CDR3 is TGTGCCAGCAGCGTAGACTTGACAGAGAATTCACCCCTCCACTTT.

The rearrangement joins TRBV7-6 to TRBJ2-5; D might be TRBD2 (5 bases). The V end lost 2 bases, the J end lost 1 base, and 11 bases lay between the germline ends. The germline CDR1 and CDR2 sequences are SGHVS and FNYEAQ. The CDR3 is 15 residues long. Here the CDR3 reads CASSLMLGSQETQYF. For the CDR3, the DNA is TGTGCCAGCAGCTTAATGTTGGGGAGCCAAGAGACCCAGTACTTC.

The J gene is TRBJ2-3, the V gene TRBV5-8; TRBD1 aligns across 8 bases. The CDR3 covers 15 residues. Germline CDR1 SGHTS, CDR2 YDEGEE. Trimming removed 3 bases from V and 2 bases from J; junction bases left unmatched: 5. The CDR3 is CASSWKDRVTDTQYF. Written as DNA, the CDR3 is TGTGCCAGCAGCTGGAAGGACAGGGTCACAGATACGCAGTATTTT.

The CDR3 coding sequence is TGTGCCACCACACCAGCGGGGAGCTCTGGGGCCAACGTCCTGACTTTC. It yields the protein CATTPAGSSGANVLTF. The chain has TRBV7-9 and TRBJ2-6, with 7 bases that match TRBD2. J was trimmed by 0 bases and V by 10 bases; bases with no gene match: 9. The CDR3 has 16 residues. Germline values: CDR1 SEHNR, CDR2 FQNEAQ (reference sequence).

The chain carries TRBV18 and TRBJ2-5; no reliable D call. The CDR3 has 14 residues. V was shortened by 0 bases and J by 2 bases, with 7 bases between the two germline ends. Per the germline V gene, CDR1 is KGHSH and CDR2 is LQKENI. The CDR3 DNA is TGTGCCAGCTCACCACCGAGCAAACAAGAGACCCAGTACTTC. Protein product: CASSPPSKQETQYF.

The J gene is TRBJ1-1, the V gene TRBV4-1; D may be TRBD1 (6 bases). CDR3 length: 12 residues. Per the germline V gene, CDR1 is MGHRA and CDR2 is YSYEKL. Trimming left V 2 bases short and J 8 bases short, with 9 bases between. Written as DNA, the CDR3 is TGCGCCAGCAGCCAACAGGGGCGCGAAGCTTTCTTT. It encodes CASSQQGREAFF.

This rearrangement joins TRBV3-1 (or the pseudogene TRBV3-2) to TRBJ1-4; D perhaps matches TRBD1 (6 bases). The CDR3 extends over 15 amino acids. CDR1 is LGHDT, CDR2 YNNKEL, per germline (reference sequence). V lost 0 bases to trimming and J lost 7 bases, with 12 bases between them. The CDR3 DNA sequence: TGTGCCAGCAGCCAAGAGACAGCCAGGGGTGAAAAACTGTTTTTT. The encoded protein is CASSQETARGEKLFF.

The chain joins TRBV7-2 to TRBJ2-7; a weak D match, TRBD1 (6 bases). CDR3 length: 13 residues. In germline, CDR1 is SGHTA, CDR2 FQGNSA. Trimming took 1 base from V and 9 from J, leaving 13 bases between them. The DNA of the CDR3 is TGTGCCAGCAGCTTAGGTGGCAGGGGCGCGCAGTACTTC. Encoded protein: CASSLGGRGAQYF. The entire variable domain, with the rest obtained from reference TRBV7-2 and TRBJ2-7, is as follows: GAGVSQSPSNKVTEKGKDVELRCDPISGHTALYWYRQSLGQGLEFLIYFQGNSAPDKSGLPSDRFSAERTGGSVSTLTIQRTQQEDSAVYLCASSLGGRGAQYFGPGTRLTVT.

The chain joins TRBV7-8 to TRBJ1-2, with a weak D call TRBD1 (5 bases). This CDR3 region has 14 residues. The ends were cut back, 3 bases at V and 3 bases at J, with 11 bases in the middle. Germline values: CDR1 SGHVS, CDR2 FQNEAQ. The CDR3 spells CASSLGVRDYGYTF. The CDR3 region has the DNA TGTGCCAGCAGCTTGGGTGTCAGGGACTATGGCTACACCTTC.

In this sample, this clone turned up many times. This chain connects TRBV7-2 to TRBJ2-1; D not certain. The CDR3 runs 16 residues. V was cut by 1 base and J by 0 bases, with 10 bases left in between. CDR1 is SGHTA and CDR2 is FQGNSA in the germline V gene. The CDR3 DNA sequence: TGTGCCAGCAGCTTAGGTCCGGTAAGCTCCTACAATGAGCAGTTCTTC. Encoded protein: CASSLGPVSSYNEQFF.

This clone was observed a few times. The chain combines TRBV24-1 with TRBJ2-3; D is undetermined. Germline V gene sequence: CDR1 KGHDR, CDR2 SFDVKD. The V gene lost 2 bases and the J gene lost 5 bases, with 16 bases spanning the gap. CDR3 length equals 16 residues. CDR3 region: CATSDSRLFRGDTQYF. In nucleotides, the CDR3 is TGTGCCACCAGTGATTCCCGCCTCTTCAGAGGAGATACGCAGTATTTT.

This clone has only one observation. This chain connects TRBV29-1 to TRBJ1-1; D perhaps matches TRBD1 (6 bases). Germline loops: CDR1 SQVTM, CDR2 ANQGSEA. The CDR3 is 14 amino acids. Trimming pared 4 bases from V and 2 bases from J, leaving 14 bases between. The CDR3 loop reads CSVAVGGANTEAFF. The DNA for the CDR3 is TGCAGCGTTGCCGTTGGGGGGGCTAACACTGAAGCTTTCTTT.

This clone has only a few counts. V is TRBV18 and J is TRBJ2-1; 10 bases line up with TRBD2. V trimming: 3 bases; J trimming: 5 bases; junction bases outside the gene matches: 10. This CDR3 spans 17 amino acids. The germline gives CDR1 KGHSH, CDR2 LQKENI. The CDR3 loop reads CASSPRQGTSVDNEQFF. Here the CDR3 DNA reads TGTGCCAGCTCACCCCGACAGGGGACTAGCGTCGACAATGAGCAGTTCTTC.

V usage is TRBV10-3 and J usage is TRBJ1-4, with 8 positions matching TRBD1. Germline V gene data show CDR1 as ENHRY and CDR2 as SYGVKD. The CDR3 contains 15 residues. The ends lost 3 bases at V and 8 bases at J; junction bases unmatched: 8. The CDR3 DNA reads as TGTGCCATCAGTGACCAACAGGGGGGTTTAGAAAAACTGTTTTTT. As protein: CAISDQQGGLEKLFF.

The genes are TRBV24-1 and TRBJ2-7; 13 bases align to TRBD2. The CDR3 is 15 residues long. Germline loops: CDR1 KGHDR, CDR2 SFDVKD. Germline trimming cut 6 bases from V and 6 bases from J; bases unmatched to any gene: 7. The CDR3 reads CATSPTSGGISEQYF. The CDR3 nucleotides read TGTGCCACCAGTCCGACTAGCGGGGGGATTAGCGAGCAGTACTTC.

In its sample, this clone was seen once. The chain uses TRBV6-5 and TRBJ1-2; D is unclear. V shed 4 bases and J shed 7 bases, with 13 bases lying between them. The germline CDR1 and CDR2 sequences are MNHEY and SVGAGI. This CDR3 has 13 amino acids. CDR3 DNA sequence: TGTGCCAGCAGTTCCCACAGTTCCTCTGGCTACACCTTC. Translation gives CASSSHSSSGYTF.

The chain links TRBV28 to TRBJ1-5; D remains unclear. Germline V gene lookup returns CDR1 MDHEN and CDR2 SYDVKM. Trimming shortened V by 7 bases and J by 6 bases, and 10 bases separated the two germline ends. This CDR3 comprises 12 residues. Written as DNA, the CDR3 is TGTGCCAGCAATGTTCCCGGTCAGCCCCAGCATTTT. It yields the protein CASNVPGQPQHF.

This clone appeared once. V gene TRBV5-6 combines with J gene TRBJ2-3, with 10 bases that match TRBD2. J was trimmed by 7 bases and V by 6 bases; bases with no gene match: 23. CDR3 length: 19 residues. The germline V gene encodes CDR1 SGHDT and CDR2 YYEEEE. The CDR3 loop reads CASTSELLAGALAVNTQYF. CDR3 in DNA: TGTGCCAGCACTTCAGAACTCCTAGCGGGGGCCCTAGCAGTAAATACGCAGTATTTT.

The chain links TRBV5-1 to TRBJ2-3; TRBD2 agrees at 14 bases. The CDR3 has 16 amino acids. V lost 3 bases and J lost 4; bases outside the gene matches: 4. Looked up from germline, CDR1 is SGHRS and CDR2 is YFSETQ. The CDR3 DNA reads TGCGCCAGCAGCTACGGACTAGCGGGGGGATCAGATACGCAGTATTTT. Translating gives CASSYGLAGGSDTQYF.

The chain recombines TRBV10-3 with TRBJ1-3; possible D gene TRBD1, 6 bases. From germline, CDR1 is ENHRY and CDR2 SYGVKD. This CDR3 has 13 residues. V was shortened by 6 bases and J by 4 bases, with 10 bases between the two germline ends. DNA of the CDR3: TGTGCCATCAGGGGGGGGGCAGGAAACACCATATATTTT. Residues: CAIRGGAGNTIYF.

The chain uses TRBV19 and TRBJ1-3; D not certain. Germline CDR1 reads LNHDA; CDR2 reads SQIVND (reference sequence). With 5 bases removed from V and 0 bases from J, the gap between germline ends came to 14 bases. This CDR3 is 16 amino acids long. As DNA, the CDR3 is TGTGCCAGTAGTGTCCTAACCCCGAGCTCTGGAAACACCATATATTTT. Protein product: CASSVLTPSSGNTIYF.

The rearrangement links TRBV3-1 (or the pseudogene TRBV3-2) to TRBJ2-7, with unresolved D. The CDR3 runs 13 residues. Germline-derived CDR1 and CDR2 are LGHDT and YNNKEL (reference sequence). The V gene lost 2 bases and the J gene lost 3 bases, with 8 bases spanning the gap. CDR3 in amino acids: CASSQPPSYEQYF. Written as DNA, the CDR3 is TGTGCCAGCAGCCAACCCCCCAGCTACGAGCAGTACTTC.